These 28 T cell receptor beta chains were all obtained from the same sample, sequenced in a study of human T cells and chemical hapten exposure. Time point meaning: patch test 1, 2 weeks after DPC sensitization. Specified treatment: therapeutic diphenylcyclopropenone sensitization with weekly scalp DPC. TCRdb fed the RACE reads into MiXCR, producing one record per CDR3 protein. In the table there are around 99,000 distinct CDR3 sequences, roughly 12% of which are singletons. The sample was whole blood, taken in connection with sensitization to the hapten diphenylcyclopropenone (DPC). The receptors derive from a middle-aged woman with alopecia areata. Some clones in this sample may be carry-over from other donors' samples.

The J gene is TRBJ1-6, the V gene TRBV30; tentatively, D is TRBD1 (5 bases). The CDR3 has 14 amino acids. Germline V gives CDR1 GTSNPN, CDR2 SVGIG (reference sequence). V was cut by 0 bases and J by 7 bases, with 10 bases left in between. This CDR3 is CAWSVRDRNSPLHF. The CDR3, as DNA: TGTGCCTGGAGTGTGCGAGACAGAAATTCACCCCTCCACTTT.

The chain recombines TRBV6-2 or TRBV6-3 with TRBJ2-3, with 9 nucleotides matching TRBD2. Unmatched junction bases numbered 14, after V lost 0 bases and J lost 4 bases. This CDR3 has 19 residues. CDR1 and CDR2 from the germline V gene are MNHEY and SVGEGT. The CDR3 sequence is CASSYSITNLAGSPDTQYF. In DNA, the CDR3 is TGTGCCAGCAGTTACTCGATTACGAACCTAGCGGGATCCCCAGATACGCAGTATTTT.

The chain has TRBV29-1 and TRBJ2-2, with D unclear. V was pared by 6 bases and J by 4 bases, with 12 bases between. CDR1 and CDR2 from the germline V gene are SQVTM and ANQGSEA. The CDR3 consists of 13 residues. The CDR3 region is CSVDPSPTGELFF. CDR3 nucleotide sequence: TGCAGCGTGGACCCATCTCCCACCGGGGAGCTGTTTTTT.

There are many counts of this clonotype. The genes are TRBV7-6 and TRBJ2-5, with a weak D call TRBD2 (6 bases). V was pared by 8 bases and J by 4 bases, with 20 bases between. The CDR3 runs to 15 residues. Germline assignment: CDR1 SGHVS and CDR2 FNYEAQ. The CDR3 DNA sequence: TGTGCCAGCCAGAAGTACCCCCAGGGAGGAGAGACCCAGTACTTC. It specifies CASQKYPQGGETQYF.

There are a few counts of this clonotype. V is TRBV9 and J is TRBJ2-1; 7 nucleotides match TRBD1. With V trimmed by 1 base and J by 5 bases, 6 bases remained unmatched. CDR1 and CDR2 (germline): SGDLS, YYNGEE. CDR3 length: 15 amino acids. CDR3 nucleotides: TGTGCCAGCAGCGTAACGGGACAGCCCAACAATGAGCAGTTCTTC. Its translation: CASSVTGQPNNEQFF.

V usage is TRBV7-3 and J usage is TRBJ2-3; possible D gene TRBD2, 6 bases. This CDR3 comprises 14 residues. V was clipped by 5 bases and J by 1 base, with 10 bases between them. Looked up from germline, CDR1 is SGHTA and CDR2 is FQGTGA. The CDR3 DNA sequence: TGTGCCAGCAGCCGGGGGTTGGGCACAGATACGCAGTATTTT. Translation: CASSRGLGTDTQYF. The full variable domain, rest sourced from reference TRBV7-3 and TRBJ2-3, is GAGVSQTPSNKVTEKGKYVELRCDPISGHTALYWYRQSLGQGPEFLIYFQGTGAADDSGLPNDRFFAVRPEGSVSTLKIQRTERGDSAVYLCASSRGLGTDTQYFGPGTRLTVL.

This clonotype was observed many times. This chain links TRBV7-9 with TRBJ2-3; TRBD2 matches at 7 bases. V shed 2 bases, J shed 0 bases, and the junction held 11 bases outside the gene matches. The CDR3 extends over 18 amino acids. Per germline, CDR1 SEHNR and CDR2 FQNEAQ (reference sequence). Here the CDR3 reads CASSLPNGGGPSTDTQYF. The CDR3 DNA is TGTGCCAGCAGCTTACCTAACGGCGGGGGACCCAGCACAGATACGCAGTATTTT.

The chain couples TRBV20-1 to TRBJ1-2; D uncertain. Between the trimmed V and J ends, which lost 6 bases and 8 bases, there was a span of 13 bases. The CDR3 is made up of 11 amino acids. Germline V CDR1 and CDR2: DFQATT, SNEGSKA (reference sequence). CDR3 sequence: CSALSAGGYTF. The CDR3 bases are TGCAGTGCCCTTAGCGCCGGAGGCTACACCTTC.

The chain couples TRBV6-1 to TRBJ2-3; D tentatively reads TRBD1 or TRBD2 (5 bases each). V gave up 3 bases and J gave up 1 base, with 8 bases separating them. The germline gives CDR1 MNHNS, CDR2 SASEGT. The length of the CDR3 is 14 residues. CDR3 in amino acids: CASSDEGRTDTQYF. CDR3 nucleotides: TGTGCCAGCAGTGACGAGGGACGCACAGATACGCAGTATTTT.

This chain connects TRBV5-1 to TRBJ1-2; perhaps TRBD1 as D (6 bases). The V end lost 3 bases, the J end lost 4 bases, and 13 bases lay between the germline ends. The CDR3 has 14 amino acids. The germline gives CDR1 SGHRS, CDR2 YFSETQ. The CDR3 DNA reads as TGCGCCAGCAGCTCGGCCAGGGGCTCCTATGGCTACACCTTC. It encodes CASSSARGSYGYTF.

The chain is built from TRBV2 and TRBJ2-7, with 10 positions matching TRBD1. J gave up 2 bases and V 8 bases, and 6 bases lay outside the gene matches. The CDR3 is 14 amino acids. Germline V gene data show CDR1 as SNHLY and CDR2 as FYNNEI. The CDR3 sequence is CASRWTGGAYEQYF. The CDR3 DNA reads TGTGCCAGCCGATGGACAGGGGGGGCCTACGAGCAGTACTTC.

This clonotype was detected a few times. The chain links TRBV12-3 or TRBV12-4 to TRBJ2-7, with TRBD2 matching 9 bases. The CDR3 contains 15 residues. With 5 bases clipped from V and 6 bases from J, the junction kept 11 bases outside the gene matches. The chain's CDR3 is CASSTRTGRGGEQYF. The CDR3 coding sequence is TGTGCCAGCAGTACCCGCACGGGGCGGGGGGGCGAGCAGTACTTC.

Many counts were recorded for this clonotype. The rearrangement uses TRBV11-2 and TRBJ2-7; 8 bases are shared with TRBD1. Trimming at V came to 5 bases and at J to 3 bases, leaving 0 bases not matched to a gene. The CDR3 loop spans 12 amino acids. CDR1 and CDR2 from the germline V gene are SGHAT and FQNNGV. The CDR3 nucleotides read TGTGCCAGCAGCGGACAGGGCTACGAGCAGTACTTC. Translation gives CASSGQGYEQYF.

This clonotype occurred many times. The chain joins TRBV10-3 to TRBJ1-1, with D uncertain. The CDR3 runs to 16 residues. Trimming took 4 bases from V and 0 from J, leaving 15 bases between them. Germline V gene lookup returns CDR1 ENHRY and CDR2 SYGVKD. CDR3 coding DNA: TGTGCCATCAGTGGGGAGTCATCGGGGTTGAACACTGAAGCTTTCTTT. Protein sequence: CAISGESSGLNTEAFF.

The V and J genes are TRBV11-2 and TRBJ2-5; 11 bases are shared with TRBD1. The germline V gene has CDR1 SGHAT and CDR2 FQNNGV. The V segment lost 5 bases and the J segment 5 bases; nucleotides outside the gene matches: 4. The CDR3 totals 14 residues. CDR3 DNA: TGTGCCAGCAGCCCCCGGGACAGGGGGGAGACCCAGTACTTC. Translation: CASSPRDRGETQYF.

V is TRBV5-6 and J is TRBJ2-2; D unclear. CDR1 and CDR2 from the germline V gene are SGHDT and YYEEEE. The CDR3 loop spans 14 amino acids. V lost 2 bases, J lost 1 base, and 6 bases lay in between. CDR3 bases: TGTGCCAGCAGCTTTCAGGTGAACACCGGGGAGCTGTTTTTT. Protein product: CASSFQVNTGELFF.

This clonotype was seen many times. V usage is TRBV7-8 and J usage is TRBJ2-1; D remains ambiguous. The V and J ends lost 5 bases and 5 bases respectively, with 7 bases between them. The V gene's germline CDR1 is SGHVS and CDR2 FQNEAQ. This CDR3 region has 12 residues. The CDR3 is CASSPLHNEQFF. Here the CDR3 DNA reads TGTGCCAGCAGCCCCTTGCACAATGAGCAGTTCTTC.

The chain recombines TRBV12-3 or TRBV12-4 with TRBJ1-5; D gene unclear. V was pared by 5 bases and J by 0 bases, with 8 bases between. The length of the CDR3 is 14 residues. CDR3 DNA sequence: TGTGCCAGCAGTCCCGGCCTTAGCAATCAGCCCCAGCATTTT. This encodes CASSPGLSNQPQHF.

This chain uses TRBV5-8 with TRBJ2-1; 11 bases align to TRBD2. Germline CDR1 SGHTS, CDR2 YDEGEE. The CDR3 length is 16 residues. V gave up 1 base and J gave up 4 bases; unmatched junction bases: 4. CDR3 sequence (DNA): TGTGCCAGCAGCTTGTTCGGGACTAGCGGATACAATGAGCAGTTCTTC. Its protein is CASSLFGTSGYNEQFF.

There are a few counts of this clonotype. The chain is built from TRBV3-1 and TRBJ2-1; D is ambiguous. The CDR3 runs to 12 residues. From germline, CDR1 is LGHDT and CDR2 YNNKEL (reference sequence). Trimming stripped 0 bases from V and 11 bases from J, with 8 bases between. CDR3 loop: CASSQEVRQQFF. The CDR3 region has the DNA TGTGCCAGCAGCCAAGAAGTACGGCAGCAGTTCTTC.

This clonotype appeared many times. This chain joins TRBV3-1 and TRBJ2-6; possibly TRBD1 for D (5 bases). With 0 bases removed from V and 4 bases from J, the gap between germline ends came to 13 bases. Per the germline V gene, CDR1 is LGHDT and CDR2 is YNNKEL (reference sequence). The CDR3 is 17 residues long. The CDR3, as DNA: TGTGCCAGCAGCCAAGATCTAGGGGCGAGAGGGGCCAACGTCCTGACTTTC. This translates into CASSQDLGARGANVLTF. The entire variable domain, with the rest obtained from reference TRBV3-1 and TRBJ2-6, is as follows: DTAVSQTPKYLVTQMGNDKSIKCEQNLGHDTMYWYKQDSKKFLKIMFSYNNKELIINETVPNRFSPKSPDKAHLNLHINSLELGDSAVYFCASSQDLGARGANVLTFGAGSRLTVL.

Only a few counts were recorded for this clonotype. The chain carries TRBV7-3 and TRBJ2-1; 11 nucleotides match TRBD2. The CDR3 has 16 residues. CDR1 and CDR2 from the germline V gene are SGHTA and FQGTGA. Trimming at V came to 2 bases and at J to 8 bases, leaving 8 bases not matched to a gene. CDR3 in amino acids: CASSLQSSGRAHEQFF. The CDR3 region has the DNA TGTGCCAGCAGCTTACAGAGTAGCGGGAGGGCCCATGAGCAGTTCTTC. Full variable domain (remainder filled in from reference TRBV7-3 and TRBJ2-1): GAGVSQTPSNKVTEKGKYVELRCDPISGHTALYWYRQSLGQGPEFLIYFQGTGAADDSGLPNDRFFAVRPEGSVSTLKIQRTERGDSAVYLCASSLQSSGRAHEQFFGPGTRLTVL.

The rearrangement uses TRBV28 and TRBJ2-5, with 8 bases that match TRBD2. J lost 2 bases, V lost 3 bases, and 2 bases had no gene match. CDR3 length equals 14 residues. Germline V lookup: CDR1 MDHEN, CDR2 SYDVKM. The CDR3 reads CASSLTSAQETQYF. In DNA, the CDR3 is TGTGCCAGCAGTTTGACTAGCGCACAAGAGACCCAGTACTTC.

This clonotype was seen a few times. As DNA, the CDR3 is TGTGCCAGCAGCGCGCAGGGGGCCCTATCGCCCCAGCATTTT. Encoded protein: CASSAQGALSPQHF. The chain combines TRBV9 with TRBJ1-5; 8 nucleotides match TRBD1. The germline V gene encodes CDR1 SGDLS and CDR2 YYNGEE. J gave up 9 bases and V 3 bases, and 8 bases lay outside the gene matches. The CDR3 has 14 amino acids.

This chain connects TRBV28 to TRBJ2-1, with D perhaps given as TRBD1 or TRBD2 (6 bases each). CDR3 size: 13 residues. The germline CDR1 and CDR2 sequences are MDHEN and SYDVKM. The germline V and J ends were trimmed by 4 bases and 7 bases, with 11 bases remaining between them. The chain's CDR3 is CASSSRGGNEQFF. Written as DNA, the CDR3 is TGTGCCAGCAGTTCCAGGGGAGGTAATGAGCAGTTCTTC.

The chain joins TRBV28 to TRBJ1-2; no definite D call. The V end lost 7 bases, the J end lost 4 bases, and 13 bases lay between the germline ends. Germline loops: CDR1 MDHEN, CDR2 SYDVKM. The CDR3 contains 13 residues. The chain's CDR3 is CASILNPGYGYTF. The CDR3, as DNA: TGTGCCAGCATTCTCAACCCTGGCTATGGCTACACCTTC.

This clonotype was detected a few times. The chain employs TRBV27 and TRBJ1-1, with 12 bases aligning to TRBD1. Trimming took 7 bases from V and 4 from J; bases not matched to a gene: 7. Germline lookup yields CDR1 MNHEY and CDR2 SMNVEV (reference sequence). The CDR3 length is 15 residues. CDR3: CASKPGQGAGTEAFF. The CDR3 DNA reads as TGTGCCAGCAAACCGGGACAGGGGGCCGGCACTGAAGCTTTCTTT.

This clonotype has a handful of counts. The chain carries TRBV2 and TRBJ2-7, with D uncertain. Trimming took 4 bases from V and 7 from J, leaving 8 bases between them. The germline V gene has CDR1 SNHLY and CDR2 FYNNEI. The CDR3 runs to 11 residues. The DNA of the CDR3 is TGTGCCAGCAGTGTGGGGAAAGAGCAGTACTTC. This gives the protein CASSVGKEQYF.